Following are 4 T cell receptor beta chains from one sample sequenced in a study of cytomegalovirus exposure and HLA in healthy donors. The PCR was carried out with 60 Vbeta primers and 13 Jbeta primers. Using immunoSEQ multiplex PCR, the repertoire was profiled, and TCRdb retains in-frame clones only, with some absent. The repertoire has approximately 290,000 clones, about 80% of them found once; the top ten carry about 0.28%. Input material: PBMCs. The receptors come from a girl aged 2-10 years in good health and CMV-seronegative.

This CDR3 is CASSSGGEKLFF. The CDR3 DNA reads as TGCGCCAGCAGCTCAGGGGGGGAAAAACTGTTTTTT. The chain couples TRBV5-1 to TRBJ1-4; 7 positions agree with TRBD1. Per germline, CDR1 SGHRS and CDR2 YFSETQ. Trimming cost V 3 bases and J 8 bases; bases outside gene matches: 1. This CDR3 is built from 12 residues.

The gene calls are TRBV6-1 and TRBJ2-3, with 11 bases lining up with TRBD2. Unmatched junction bases numbered 6, after V lost 6 bases and J lost 7 bases. The CDR3 extends over 14 amino acids. Germline loops: CDR1 MNHNS, CDR2 SASEGT. The CDR3 is CASRRTSGRNTQYF. The CDR3 DNA reads as TGTGCCAGCAGACGGACTAGCGGGCGAAATACGCAGTATTTT.

The chain carries TRBV9 and TRBJ2-3, with TRBD2 matching 7 bases. V shed 0 bases, J shed 1 base, and the junction held 5 bases outside the gene matches. The CDR3 runs to 16 residues. CDR1 is SGDLS, CDR2 YYNGEE, per germline. In DNA form, the CDR3 reads TGTGCCAGCAGCGTAGAAGGAGGGAGGGGCACAGATACGCAGTATTTT. Translating it yields CASSVEGGRGTDTQYF.

The chain is built from TRBV2 and TRBJ1-5; tentatively, D is TRBD1 (6 bases). Germline CDR1 is SNHLY and CDR2 is FYNNEI. CDR3 size: 21 residues. Trimming removed 0 bases at V and 0 bases at J, with 24 bases between. CDR3 DNA: TGTGCCAGCAGTGAAGCGCTTCAGGGGCGTGTATTTCCTTATAGCAATCAGCCCCAGCATTTT. Translated, it gives CASSEALQGRVFPYSNQPQHF.